This note documents a single T cell receptor (beta chain) sequence. The data belong to a study of T cell responses to AZD1222 COVID-19 vaccine. Sequencing used immunoSEQ multiplex PCR; TCRdb keeps in-frame clones, though not all of them. The clone table shows 150,000 or so clones, with the ten largest holding about 2.2%. This CDR3 contains 15 residues. Trimming pared 3 bases from V and 3 bases from J, leaving 14 bases between. Per the germline V gene, CDR1 is MRHNA and CDR2 is SNTAGT. The sample comprised peripheral blood. The TCR originated in an adult in good health. This chain links TRBV6-4 with TRBJ1-1; D ambiguous. CDR3 sequence: CASSETPNFDTEAFF. The CDR3, as DNA: TGTGCCAGCAGTGAGACTCCCAACTTTGACACTGAAGCTTTCTTT.